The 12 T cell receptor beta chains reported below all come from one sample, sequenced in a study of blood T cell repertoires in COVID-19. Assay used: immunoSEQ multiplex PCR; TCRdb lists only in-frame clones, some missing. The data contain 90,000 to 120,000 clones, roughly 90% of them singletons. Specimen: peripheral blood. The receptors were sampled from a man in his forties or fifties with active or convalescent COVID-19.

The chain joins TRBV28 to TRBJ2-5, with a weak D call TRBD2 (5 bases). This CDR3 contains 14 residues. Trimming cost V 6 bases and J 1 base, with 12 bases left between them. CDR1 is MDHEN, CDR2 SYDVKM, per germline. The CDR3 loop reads CASRPGLSQETQYF. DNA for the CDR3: TGTGCCAGCAGACCGGGATTAAGCCAAGAGACCCAGTACTTC.

The DNA for the CDR3 is TGTGCCAGCAGACGGGGGAGCGGGGGACAAGAGACCCAGTACTTC. It translates to CASRRGSGGQETQYF. The chain employs TRBV2 and TRBJ2-5, with 8 nucleotides matching TRBD2. CDR1 and CDR2 (germline): SNHLY, FYNNEI. The V gene end was trimmed by 6 bases and the J gene end by 2 bases; junction bases not matched to a gene: 8. The CDR3 is 15 residues long.

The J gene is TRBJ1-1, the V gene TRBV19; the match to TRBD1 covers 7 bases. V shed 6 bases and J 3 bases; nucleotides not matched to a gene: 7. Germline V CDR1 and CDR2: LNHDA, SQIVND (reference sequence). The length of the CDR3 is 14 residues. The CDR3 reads CASRARTGDTEAFF. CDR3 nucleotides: TGTGCCAGTAGAGCCAGAACAGGGGACACTGAAGCTTTCTTT.

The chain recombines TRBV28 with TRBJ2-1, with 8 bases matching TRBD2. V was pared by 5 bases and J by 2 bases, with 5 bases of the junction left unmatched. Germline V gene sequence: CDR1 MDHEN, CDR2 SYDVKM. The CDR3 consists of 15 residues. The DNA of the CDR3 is TGTGCCAGCAGTCGACTAGCGCCTCCCTACAATGAGCAGTTCTTC. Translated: CASSRLAPPYNEQFF.

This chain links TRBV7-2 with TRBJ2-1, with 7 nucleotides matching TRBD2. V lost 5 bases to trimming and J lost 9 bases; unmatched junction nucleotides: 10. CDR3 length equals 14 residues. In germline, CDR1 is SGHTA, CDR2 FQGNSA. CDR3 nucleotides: TGTGCCAGCAGCGCAGGACTAGGGTATAGTGAGCAGTTCTTC. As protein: CASSAGLGYSEQFF.

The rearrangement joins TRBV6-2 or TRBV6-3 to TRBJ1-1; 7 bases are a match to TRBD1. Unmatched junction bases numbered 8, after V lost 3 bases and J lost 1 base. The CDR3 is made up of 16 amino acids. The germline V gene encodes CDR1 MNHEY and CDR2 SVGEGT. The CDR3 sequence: CASSYVRGKKNTEAFF. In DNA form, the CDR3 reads TGTGCCAGCAGTTATGTCAGGGGGAAGAAGAACACTGAAGCTTTCTTT.

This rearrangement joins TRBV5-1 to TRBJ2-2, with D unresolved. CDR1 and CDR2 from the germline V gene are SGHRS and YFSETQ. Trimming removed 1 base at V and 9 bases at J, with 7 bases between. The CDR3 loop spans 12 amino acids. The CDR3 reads CASSLQLRELFF. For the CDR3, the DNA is TGCGCCAGCAGCTTGCAGTTGAGGGAGCTGTTTTTT.

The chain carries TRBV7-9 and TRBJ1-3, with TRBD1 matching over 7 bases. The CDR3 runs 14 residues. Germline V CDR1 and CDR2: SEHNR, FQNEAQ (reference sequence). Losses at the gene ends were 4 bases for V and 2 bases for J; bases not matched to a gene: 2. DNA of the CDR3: TGTGCCAGCAGCTCCGGGACAGCTGGAAACACCATATATTTT. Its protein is CASSSGTAGNTIYF.

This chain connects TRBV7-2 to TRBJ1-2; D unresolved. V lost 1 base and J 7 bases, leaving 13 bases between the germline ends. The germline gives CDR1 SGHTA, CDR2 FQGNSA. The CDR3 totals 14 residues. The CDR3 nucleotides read TGTGCCAGCAGCTTAGGTACGCGTCTAGGTGGCTACACCTTC. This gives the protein CASSLGTRLGGYTF. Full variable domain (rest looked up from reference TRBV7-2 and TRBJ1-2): GAGVSQSPSNKVTEKGKDVELRCDPISGHTALYWYRQSLGQGLEFLIYFQGNSAPDKSGLPSDRFSAERTGGSVSTLTIQRTQQEDSAVYLCASSLGTRLGGYTFGSGTRLTVV.

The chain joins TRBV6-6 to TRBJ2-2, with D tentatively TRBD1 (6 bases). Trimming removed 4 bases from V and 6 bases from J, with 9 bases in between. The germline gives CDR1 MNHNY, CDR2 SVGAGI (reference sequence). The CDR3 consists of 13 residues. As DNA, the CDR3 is TGTGCCAGCAGTTTAAGGGGGTCCGGGGAGCTGTTTTTT. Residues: CASSLRGSGELFF.

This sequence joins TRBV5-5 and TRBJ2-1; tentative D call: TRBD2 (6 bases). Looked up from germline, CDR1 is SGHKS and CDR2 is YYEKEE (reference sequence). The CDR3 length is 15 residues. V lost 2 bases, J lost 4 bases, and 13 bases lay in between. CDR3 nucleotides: TGTGCCAGCAGCTTCACAGGCGGGGTTTACAATGAGCAGTTCTTC. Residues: CASSFTGGVYNEQFF. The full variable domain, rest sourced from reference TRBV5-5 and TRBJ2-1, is DAGVTQSPTHLIKTRGQQVTLRCSPISGHKSVSWYQQVLGQGPQFIFQYYEKEERGRGNFPDRFSARQFPNYSSELNVNALLLGDSALYLCASSFTGGVYNEQFFGPGTRLTVL.

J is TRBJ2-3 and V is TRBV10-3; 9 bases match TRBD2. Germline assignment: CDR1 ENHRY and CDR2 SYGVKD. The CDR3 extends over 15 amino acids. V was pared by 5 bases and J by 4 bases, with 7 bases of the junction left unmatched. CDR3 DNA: TGTGCCATCAGTCGACTAGCGGAGGGGGCAGATACGCAGTATTTT. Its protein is CAISRLAEGADTQYF.